This T cell receptor beta chain was observed in a study of cytomegalovirus exposure and HLA in healthy donors. A remark on this clone: Its antigen is as yet unknown.

Profiled with immunoSEQ multiplex PCR; TCRdb holds only in-frame clones, not every one. The sample records more than 95,000 clones, more than 85% being singletons. Study results and limitations: A few CMV-associated chains were confirmed in vitro to be specific for CMV antigens.

The sequence derives from a man in his late teens or twenties in good health and CMV-seropositive. Sequenced: PBMCs.

CDR3 amino acids: CASSDREVYNEQFF. CDR3 nucleotides: TGCGCCAGCAGTGATCGTGAGGTCTACAATGAGCAGTTCTTC. This rearrangement joins TRBV5-1 to TRBJ2-1; no firm D call. V dropped 5 bases and J dropped 3 bases, with 12 bases sitting between them. The CDR3 has 14 residues. In germline, CDR1 is SGHRS, CDR2 YFSETQ.